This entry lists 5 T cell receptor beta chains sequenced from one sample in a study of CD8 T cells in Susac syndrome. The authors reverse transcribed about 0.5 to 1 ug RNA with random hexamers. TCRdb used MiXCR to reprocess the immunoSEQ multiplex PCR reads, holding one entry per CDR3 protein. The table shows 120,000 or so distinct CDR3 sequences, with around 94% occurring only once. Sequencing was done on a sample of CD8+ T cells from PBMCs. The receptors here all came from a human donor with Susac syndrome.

Here the CDR3 reads CASSLEQGMNTEAFF. CDR3 in DNA: TGCGCCAGCAGCTTGGAACAGGGAATGAACACTGAAGCTTTCTTT. The chain uses TRBV5-1 and TRBJ1-1; TRBD1 might be the D (6 bases). Germline CDR1 is SGHRS and CDR2 is YFSETQ. This CDR3 has 15 residues. V gave up 0 bases and J gave up 0 bases, with 9 bases separating them.

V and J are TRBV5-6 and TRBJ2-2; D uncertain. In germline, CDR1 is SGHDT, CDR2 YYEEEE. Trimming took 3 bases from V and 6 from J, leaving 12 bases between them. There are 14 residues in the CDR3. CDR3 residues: CASSYTARPGELFF. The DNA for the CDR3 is TGTGCCAGCAGCTATACAGCCAGACCCGGGGAGCTGTTTTTT.

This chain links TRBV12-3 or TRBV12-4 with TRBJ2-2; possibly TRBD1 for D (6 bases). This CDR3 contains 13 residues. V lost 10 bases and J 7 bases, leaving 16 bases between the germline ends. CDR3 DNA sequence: TGTGCCACCTCCACAGGGACGAGCGGGGAGCTGTTTTTT. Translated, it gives CATSTGTSGELFF.

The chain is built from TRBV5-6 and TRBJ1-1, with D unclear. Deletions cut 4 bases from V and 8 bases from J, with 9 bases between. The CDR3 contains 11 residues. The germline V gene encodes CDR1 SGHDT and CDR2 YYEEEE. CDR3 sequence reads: CASSKGPEAFF. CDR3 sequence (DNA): TGTGCCAGCAGCAAAGGTCCCGAAGCTTTCTTT.

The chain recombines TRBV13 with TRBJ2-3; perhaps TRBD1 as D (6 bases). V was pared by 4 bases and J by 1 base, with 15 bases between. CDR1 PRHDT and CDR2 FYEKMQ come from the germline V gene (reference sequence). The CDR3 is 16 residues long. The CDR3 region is CASSSWGTGRTDTQYF. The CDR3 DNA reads TGTGCCAGCAGCTCCTGGGGAACAGGGCGCACAGATACGCAGTATTTT.